One and the same sample provided the 10 T cell receptor beta chains below, sequenced in a study of cytomegalovirus exposure and HLA in healthy donors. Measured with immunoSEQ multiplex PCR; TCRdb has only the in-frame clones, and not every one. The sample holds 160,000 or so clones, around 90% seen once. The sequenced sample consisted of PBMCs. These receptors originate from a man younger than 35 in good health and CMV-seronegative.

The chain employs TRBV5-6 and TRBJ2-5, with 7 nucleotides matching TRBD2. V trimming: 1 base; J trimming: 1 base; junction bases outside the gene matches: 16. Germline-derived CDR1 and CDR2 are SGHDT and YYEEEE. CDR3 length equals 19 residues. CDR3 sequence (DNA): TGTGCCAGCAGCTTGTTTACGGGAGGAACACCCCGGGCCCAAGAGACCCAGTACTTC. Its protein is CASSLFTGGTPRAQETQYF.

The chain uses TRBV13 and TRBJ2-3; perhaps TRBD1 as D (5 bases). V lost 0 bases and J lost 4, with 5 bases in between. This CDR3 comprises 13 residues. CDR1 PRHDT and CDR2 FYEKMQ come from the germline V gene (reference sequence). CDR3 bases: TGTGCCAGCAGCTTAGGGACAGCAGATACGCAGTATTTT. It is translated as CASSLGTADTQYF.

The chain carries TRBV27 and TRBJ1-4; D is uncertain. The CDR3 runs to 14 residues. Trimming removed 7 bases at V and 4 bases at J, with 13 bases between. Germline V gives CDR1 MNHEY, CDR2 SMNVEV (reference sequence). DNA of the CDR3: TGTGCCAGCACCTCCCCGGTTGATAATGAAAAACTGTTTTTT. Amino acid sequence: CASTSPVDNEKLFF. Drawing the rest from reference TRBV27 and TRBJ1-4, the complete variable domain is EAQVTQNPRYLITVTGKKLTVTCSQNMNHEYMSWYRQDPGLGLRQIYYSMNVEVTDKGDVPEGYKVSRKEKRNFPLILESPSPNQTSLYFCASTSPVDNEKLFFGSGTQLSVL.

The V gene is TRBV5-4, the J gene TRBJ2-6, with TRBD1 matching over 8 bases. The CDR3 length is 17 residues. Germline CDR1 and CDR2: SGHNT and YYREEE (reference sequence). With 3 bases clipped from V and 5 bases from J, the junction kept 10 bases outside the gene matches. CDR3 sequence: CASSSGGAVYRANVLTF. As DNA, the CDR3 is TGTGCCAGCAGCTCAGGGGGCGCGGTTTATAGGGCCAACGTCCTGACTTTC. The whole variable domain, filled in from reference TRBV5-4 and TRBJ2-6, reads ETGVTQSPTHLIKTRGQQVTLRCSSQSGHNTVSWYQQALGQGPQFIFQYYREEENGRGNFPPRFSGLQFPNYSSELNVNALELDDSALYLCASSSGGAVYRANVLTFGAGSRLTVL.

The rearrangement links TRBV27 to TRBJ1-1, with D unclear. The V gene's germline CDR1 is MNHEY and CDR2 SMNVEV (reference sequence). The CDR3 is made up of 15 amino acids. Trimming shortened V by 6 bases and J by 1 base, and 15 bases separated the two germline ends. The CDR3 region is CASSSHGSPNTEAFF. CDR3 in DNA: TGTGCCAGCAGCTCCCACGGGTCCCCGAACACTGAAGCTTTCTTT.

This chain links TRBV2 with TRBJ1-1; D is undetermined. V lost 8 bases to trimming and J lost 4 bases, with 17 bases between them. This CDR3 comprises 14 residues. CDR1 and CDR2 (germline): SNHLY, FYNNEI. The CDR3 DNA is TGTGCCAGCGAGAAATACGTCAGCGCCACTGAAGCTTTCTTT. Protein: CASEKYVSATEAFF. Using reference TRBV2 and TRBJ1-1 for the parts outside the CDR3, the full variable domain is EPEVTQTPSHQVTQMGQEVILRCVPISNHLYFYWYRQILGQKVEFLVSFYNNEISEKSEIFDDQFSVERPDGSNFTLKIRSTKLEDSAMYFCASEKYVSATEAFFGQGTRLTVV.

The V gene is TRBV28, the J gene TRBJ2-4; 9 bases are shared with TRBD1. The CDR3 consists of 19 residues. V gave up 6 bases and J gave up 0 bases; unmatched junction bases: 15. Germline V lookup: CDR1 MDHEN, CDR2 SYDVKM. CDR3 region: CASSTPSGTGTLAKNIQYF. The CDR3 DNA is TGTGCCAGCAGCACACCCTCCGGGACAGGGACTCTAGCCAAAAACATTCAGTACTTC.

The CDR3 loop is CASSIRSGIVNEQFF. CDR3 DNA sequence: TGTGCCAGTAGTATTCGTAGCGGGATAGTAAATGAGCAGTTCTTC. J is TRBJ2-1 and V is TRBV19; 8 bases fit TRBD2. Germline CDR1 reads LNHDA; CDR2 reads SQIVND (reference sequence). V was clipped by 3 bases and J by 7 bases; unmatched bases: 8. The CDR3 consists of 15 residues.

This chain joins TRBV6-1 and TRBJ2-1, with 13 nucleotides matching TRBD2. The CDR3 has 15 residues. The V and J ends lost 6 bases and 8 bases, in that order; junction bases with no gene match: 7. Looked up from germline, CDR1 is MNHNS and CDR2 is SASEGT. The CDR3 reads CASRIRTSGSYEQFF. The CDR3 region has the DNA TGTGCCAGCAGGATCCGGACTAGCGGGAGCTATGAGCAGTTCTTC.

The chain employs TRBV7-2 and TRBJ2-3, with D possibly TRBD2 on 6 matching bases. The V gene's germline CDR1 is SGHTA and CDR2 FQGNSA. V shed 2 bases and J shed 5 bases, with 17 bases lying between them. The CDR3 loop spans 16 amino acids. The CDR3 sequence: CASSLIRAGPLDTQYF. The CDR3 bases are TGTGCCAGCAGCTTAATCAGGGCGGGGCCTCTAGATACGCAGTATTTT. The variable domain in full, completed from reference TRBV7-2 and TRBJ2-3, reads GAGVSQSPSNKVTEKGKDVELRCDPISGHTALYWYRQSLGQGLEFLIYFQGNSAPDKSGLPSDRFSAERTGGSVSTLTIQRTQQEDSAVYLCASSLIRAGPLDTQYFGPGTRLTVL.